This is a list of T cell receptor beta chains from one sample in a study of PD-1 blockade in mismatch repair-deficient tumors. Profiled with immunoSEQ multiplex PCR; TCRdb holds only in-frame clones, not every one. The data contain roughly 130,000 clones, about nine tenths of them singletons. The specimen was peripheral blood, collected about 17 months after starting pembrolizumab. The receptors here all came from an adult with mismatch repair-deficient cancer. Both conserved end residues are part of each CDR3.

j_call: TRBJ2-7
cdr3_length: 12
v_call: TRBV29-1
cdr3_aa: CSAERDNYEQYF

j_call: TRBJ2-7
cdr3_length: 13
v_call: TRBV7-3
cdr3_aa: CASSFGGGYEQYF

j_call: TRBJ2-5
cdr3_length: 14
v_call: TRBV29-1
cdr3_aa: CSAHPPGSQETQYF

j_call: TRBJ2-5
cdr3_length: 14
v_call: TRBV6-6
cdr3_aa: CASSYFRAEETQYF

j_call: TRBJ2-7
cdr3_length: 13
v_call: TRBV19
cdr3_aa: CARLTSRTYEQYF

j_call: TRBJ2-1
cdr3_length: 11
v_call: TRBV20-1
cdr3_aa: CSARWGNEQFF

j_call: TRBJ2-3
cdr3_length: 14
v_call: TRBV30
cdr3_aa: CAWSITAGTDTQYF

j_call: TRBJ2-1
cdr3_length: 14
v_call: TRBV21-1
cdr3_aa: CASSPWTVVGEQFF

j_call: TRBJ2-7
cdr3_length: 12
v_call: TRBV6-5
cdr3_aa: CASSQGAGEQYF

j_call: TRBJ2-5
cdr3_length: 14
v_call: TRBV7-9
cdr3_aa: CASTSDRTEETQYF

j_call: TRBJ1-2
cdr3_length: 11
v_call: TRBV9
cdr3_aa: CASSSDFGYTF

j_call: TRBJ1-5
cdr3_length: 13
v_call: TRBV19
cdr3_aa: CASSISGLEPQHF

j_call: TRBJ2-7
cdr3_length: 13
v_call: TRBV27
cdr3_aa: CASSHRESYEQYF

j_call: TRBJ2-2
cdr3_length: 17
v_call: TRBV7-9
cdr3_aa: CASSAQGARANTGELFF

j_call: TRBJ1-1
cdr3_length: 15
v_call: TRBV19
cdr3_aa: CASSITRVPNTEAFF

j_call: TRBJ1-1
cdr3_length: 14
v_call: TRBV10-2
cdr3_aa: CAIRPPGARSEAFF

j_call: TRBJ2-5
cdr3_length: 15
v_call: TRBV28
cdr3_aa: CASSDLDRNQETQYF

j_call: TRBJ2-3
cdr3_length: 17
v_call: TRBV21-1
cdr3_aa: CASSKGDNRESTDTQYF

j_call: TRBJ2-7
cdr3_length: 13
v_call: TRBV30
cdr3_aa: CAWRGWGQREQYF

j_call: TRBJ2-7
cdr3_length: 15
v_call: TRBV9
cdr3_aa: CASSVGGSSSYEQYF

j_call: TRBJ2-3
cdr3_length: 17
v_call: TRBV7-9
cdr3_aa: CASSAPPGRLNTDTQYF

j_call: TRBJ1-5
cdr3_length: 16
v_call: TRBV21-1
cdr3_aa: CASSKYGQKEVEPQHF

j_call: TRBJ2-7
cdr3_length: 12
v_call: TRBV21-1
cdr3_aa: CASSKGHSEQYF

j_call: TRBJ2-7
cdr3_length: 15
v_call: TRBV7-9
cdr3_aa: CASSSAWTASYEQYF

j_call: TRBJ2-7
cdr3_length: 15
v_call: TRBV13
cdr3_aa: CASSQGAGALDEQYF

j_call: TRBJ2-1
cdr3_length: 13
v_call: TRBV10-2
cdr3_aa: CATIRLADNEQFF

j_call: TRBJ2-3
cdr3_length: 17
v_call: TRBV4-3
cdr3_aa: CASSHTRTGYHTDTQYF

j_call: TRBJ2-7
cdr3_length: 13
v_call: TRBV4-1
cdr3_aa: CASSQEQGYEQYF

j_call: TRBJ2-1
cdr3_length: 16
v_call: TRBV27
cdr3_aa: CASSLAGTASYNEQFF

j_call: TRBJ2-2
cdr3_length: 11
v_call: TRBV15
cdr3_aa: CATSETGELFF

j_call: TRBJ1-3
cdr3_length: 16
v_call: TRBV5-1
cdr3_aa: CASSPWTGMSGNTIYF

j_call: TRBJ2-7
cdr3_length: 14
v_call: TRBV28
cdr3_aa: CASSSRDTAYEQYF

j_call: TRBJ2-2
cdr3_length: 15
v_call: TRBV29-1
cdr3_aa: CSVEVAGVNTGELFF

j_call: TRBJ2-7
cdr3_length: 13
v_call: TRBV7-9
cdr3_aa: CASSFSSLDEQYF

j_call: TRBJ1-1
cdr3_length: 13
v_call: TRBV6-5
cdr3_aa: CASSYRIDTEAFF

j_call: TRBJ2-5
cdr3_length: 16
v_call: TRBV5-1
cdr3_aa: CASSLGAGLARETQYF

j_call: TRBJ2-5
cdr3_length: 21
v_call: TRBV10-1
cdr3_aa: CASSDYVLGGTGTSGQETQYF

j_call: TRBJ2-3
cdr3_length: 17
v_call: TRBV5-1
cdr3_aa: CASKTLAGASSTDTQYF

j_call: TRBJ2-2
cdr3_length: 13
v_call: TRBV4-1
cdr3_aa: CASSQLSGRELFF

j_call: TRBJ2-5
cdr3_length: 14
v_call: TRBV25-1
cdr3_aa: CASSELQGGETQYF

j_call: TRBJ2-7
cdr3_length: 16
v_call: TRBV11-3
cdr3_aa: CASSPRPGLAEYEQYF

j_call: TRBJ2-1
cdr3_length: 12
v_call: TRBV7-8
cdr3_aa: CASSLRYNEQFF

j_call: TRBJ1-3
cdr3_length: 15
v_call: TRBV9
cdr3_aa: CASSVEGVSGNTIYF

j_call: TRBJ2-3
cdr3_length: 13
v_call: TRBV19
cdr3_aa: CASSIGFGDTQYF

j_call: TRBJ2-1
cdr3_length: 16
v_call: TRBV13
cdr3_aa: CASSSLSSRSYNEQFF

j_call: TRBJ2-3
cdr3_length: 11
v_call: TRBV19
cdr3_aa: CASLGDTTQYF

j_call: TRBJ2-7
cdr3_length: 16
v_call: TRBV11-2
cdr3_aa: CASSFRSGGLVLEQYF

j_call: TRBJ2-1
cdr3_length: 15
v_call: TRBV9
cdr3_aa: CASSPRDSSYNEQFF

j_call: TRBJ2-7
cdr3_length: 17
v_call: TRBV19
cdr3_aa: CASSSRLAGTTLYEQYF

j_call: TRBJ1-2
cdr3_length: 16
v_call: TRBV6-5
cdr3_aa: CASSYSLTGGYYGYTF

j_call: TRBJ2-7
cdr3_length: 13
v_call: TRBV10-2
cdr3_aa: CASNWGQHYEQYF

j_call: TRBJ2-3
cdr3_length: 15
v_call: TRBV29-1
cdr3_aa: CSVEGTAGAADTQYF

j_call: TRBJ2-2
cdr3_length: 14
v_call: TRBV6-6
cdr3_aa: CASSYFVNTGELFF